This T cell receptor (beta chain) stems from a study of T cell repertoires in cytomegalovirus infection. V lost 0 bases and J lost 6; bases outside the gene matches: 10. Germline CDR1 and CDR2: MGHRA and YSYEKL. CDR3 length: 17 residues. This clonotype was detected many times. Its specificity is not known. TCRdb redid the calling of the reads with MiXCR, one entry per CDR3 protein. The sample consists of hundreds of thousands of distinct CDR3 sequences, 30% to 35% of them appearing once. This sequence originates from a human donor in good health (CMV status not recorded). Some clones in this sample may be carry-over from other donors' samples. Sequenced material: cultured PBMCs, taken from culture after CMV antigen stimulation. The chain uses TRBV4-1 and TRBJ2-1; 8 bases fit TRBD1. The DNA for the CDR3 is TGCGCCAGCAGCCAAGATGACGGACAGGGCTTCTTCAATGAGCAGTTCTTC. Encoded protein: CASSQDDGQGFFNEQFF.